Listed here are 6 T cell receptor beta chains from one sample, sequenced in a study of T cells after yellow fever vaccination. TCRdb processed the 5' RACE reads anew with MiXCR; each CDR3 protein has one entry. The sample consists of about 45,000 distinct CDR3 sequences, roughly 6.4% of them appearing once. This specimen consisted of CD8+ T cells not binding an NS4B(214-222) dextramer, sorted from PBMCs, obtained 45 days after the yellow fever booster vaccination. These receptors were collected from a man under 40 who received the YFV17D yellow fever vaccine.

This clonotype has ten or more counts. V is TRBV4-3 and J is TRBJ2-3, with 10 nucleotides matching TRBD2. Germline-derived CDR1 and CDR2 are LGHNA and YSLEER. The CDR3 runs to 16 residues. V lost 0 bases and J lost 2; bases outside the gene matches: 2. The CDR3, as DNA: TGCGCCAGCAGCCAAGATGGACTAGCGGACACAGATACGCAGTATTTT. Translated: CASSQDGLADTDTQYF.

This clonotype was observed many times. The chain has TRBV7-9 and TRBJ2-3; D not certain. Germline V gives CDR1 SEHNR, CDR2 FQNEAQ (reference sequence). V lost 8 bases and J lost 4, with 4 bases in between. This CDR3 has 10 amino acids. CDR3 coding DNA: TGTGCCAGCTTTCCAGATACGCAGTATTTT. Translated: CASFPDTQYF.

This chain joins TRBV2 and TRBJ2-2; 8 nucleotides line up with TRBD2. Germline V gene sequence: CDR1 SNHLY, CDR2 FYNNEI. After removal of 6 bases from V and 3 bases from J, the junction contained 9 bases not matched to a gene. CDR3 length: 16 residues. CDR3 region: CASRRGAGAYTGELFF. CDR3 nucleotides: TGTGCCAGCAGACGCGGAGCGGGAGCGTACACCGGGGAGCTGTTTTTT.

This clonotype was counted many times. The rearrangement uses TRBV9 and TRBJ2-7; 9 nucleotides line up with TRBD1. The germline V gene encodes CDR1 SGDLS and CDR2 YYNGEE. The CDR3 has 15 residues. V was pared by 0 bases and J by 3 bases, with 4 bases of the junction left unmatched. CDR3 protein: CASSVGGQGIYEQYF. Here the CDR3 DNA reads TGTGCCAGCAGCGTAGGGGGACAGGGTATCTACGAGCAGTACTTC.

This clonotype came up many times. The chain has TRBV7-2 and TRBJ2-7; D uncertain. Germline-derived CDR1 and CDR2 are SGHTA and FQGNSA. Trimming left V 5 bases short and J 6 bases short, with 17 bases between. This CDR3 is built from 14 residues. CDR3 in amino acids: CASSHHSTVPEQYF. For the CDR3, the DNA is TGTGCCAGCAGCCATCATTCGACGGTACCCGAGCAGTACTTC.

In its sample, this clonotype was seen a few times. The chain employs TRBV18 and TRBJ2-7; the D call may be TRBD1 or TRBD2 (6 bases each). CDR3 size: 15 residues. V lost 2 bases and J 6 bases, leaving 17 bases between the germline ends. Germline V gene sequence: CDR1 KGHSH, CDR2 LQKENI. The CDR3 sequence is CASSPFGGRGGEQYF. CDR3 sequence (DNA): TGTGCCAGCTCACCATTTGGCGGCAGGGGAGGCGAGCAGTACTTC.